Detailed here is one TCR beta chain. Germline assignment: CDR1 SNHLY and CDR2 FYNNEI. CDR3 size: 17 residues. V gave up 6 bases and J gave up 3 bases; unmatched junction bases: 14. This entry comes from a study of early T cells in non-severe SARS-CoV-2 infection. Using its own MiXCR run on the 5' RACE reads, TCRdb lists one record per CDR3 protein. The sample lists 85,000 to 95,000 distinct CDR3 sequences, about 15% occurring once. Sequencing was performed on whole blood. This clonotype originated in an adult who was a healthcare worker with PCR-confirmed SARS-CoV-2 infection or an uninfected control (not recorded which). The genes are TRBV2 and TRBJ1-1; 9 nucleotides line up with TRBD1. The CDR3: CASSLTPGQGLHTEAFF. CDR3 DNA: TGTGCCAGCAGCCTAACCCCGGGACAGGGTTTGCACACTGAAGCTTTCTTT.